This T cell receptor (beta chain) is drawn from a study of blood T cell repertoires in COVID-19. There are 16 residues in the CDR3. CDR1 is MNHEY and CDR2 is SVGAGI in the germline V gene. Trimming at V came to 1 base and at J to 5 bases, leaving 7 bases not matched to a gene. Enrolled during active infection, Seattle patients were then followed longitudinally. TCRdb keeps only in-frame clones here, not all; method: immunoSEQ multiplex PCR. This table has roughly 460,000 clones, approximately 90% appearing once. The sequenced sample consisted of peripheral blood. The chain combines TRBV6-5 with TRBJ2-2; 7 nucleotides align to TRBD2. This receptor was taken from a man aged 18 to 30 with COVID-19, enrolled during active disease. The CDR3 nucleotides are TGTGCCAGCAGTTACTACCCCGCGGGAGATACCGGGGAGCTGTTTTTT. This encodes CASSYYPAGDTGELFF.